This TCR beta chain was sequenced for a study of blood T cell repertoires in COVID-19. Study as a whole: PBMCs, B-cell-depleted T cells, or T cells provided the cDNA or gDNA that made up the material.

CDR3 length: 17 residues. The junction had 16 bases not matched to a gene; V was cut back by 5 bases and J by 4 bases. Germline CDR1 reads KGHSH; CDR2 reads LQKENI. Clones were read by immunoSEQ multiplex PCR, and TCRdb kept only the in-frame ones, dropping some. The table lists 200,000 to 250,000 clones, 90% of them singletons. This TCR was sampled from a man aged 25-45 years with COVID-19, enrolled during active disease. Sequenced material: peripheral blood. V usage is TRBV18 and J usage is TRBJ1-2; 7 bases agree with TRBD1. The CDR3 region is CASSTGISGQKAYGYTF. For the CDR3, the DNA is TGTGCCAGCTCAACAGGAATTTCGGGACAGAAGGCCTATGGCTACACCTTC.